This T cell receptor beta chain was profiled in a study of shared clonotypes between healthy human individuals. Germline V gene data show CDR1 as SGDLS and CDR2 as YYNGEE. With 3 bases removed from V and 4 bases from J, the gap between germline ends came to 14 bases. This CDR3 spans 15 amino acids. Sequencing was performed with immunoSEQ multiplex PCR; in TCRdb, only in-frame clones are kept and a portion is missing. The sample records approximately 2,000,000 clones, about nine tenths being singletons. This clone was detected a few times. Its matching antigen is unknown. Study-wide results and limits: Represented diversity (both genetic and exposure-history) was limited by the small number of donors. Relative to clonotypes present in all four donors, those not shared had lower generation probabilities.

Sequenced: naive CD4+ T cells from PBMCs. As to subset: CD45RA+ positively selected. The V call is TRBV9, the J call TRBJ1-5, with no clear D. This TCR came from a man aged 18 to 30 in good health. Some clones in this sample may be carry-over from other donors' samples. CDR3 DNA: TGTGCCAGCAGCGGGGGAGGACCGAATAATCAGCCCCAGCATTTT. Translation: CASSGGGPNNQPQHF.